This TCR beta chain appears in the sequencing data of a study of metastatic and nonmetastatic thyroid tumors. Study context: Across peripheral blood and tumor or nodule tissue samples taken from malignant and benign thyroid patients, the repertoires were compared with one another. The study's findings and limits: Reportedly, malignant thyroid tumors had significantly higher TCR beta diversity than benign nodules, in blood and tumor.

Original processing methods: Building a distant-metastasis classifier for papillary thyroid cancer drew on CDR3 differences across clinicopathological groups. TCRdb ran MiXCR on the PCR reads. These V and J calls are TCRdb output, not the study's own analysis. The sample includes under 25,000 clones, approximately 22% seen only once; the top ten take about 8.1%. No treatment had been given to any patient before thyroid surgery. V lost 1 base and J lost 4, with 10 bases in between. The CDR3 consists of 14 residues. From germline, CDR1 is SGHTA and CDR2 FQGNSA. Of note for this clone: Antigen: not known.

J is TRBJ1-1 and V is TRBV7-2, with D maybe TRBD1 (6 bases). The TCR sequence derives from a female donor with papillary thyroid cancer or a benign thyroid nodule (not recorded which). Some clones in this sample may be carry-over from other donors' samples. The sample was adjacent normal tissue. This CDR3 reads CASSLGRGSTEAFF. The CDR3 coding sequence is TGTGCCAGCAGCTTAGGCAGGGGTTCCACTGAAGCTTTCTTT.